These 16 T cell receptor beta chains were all obtained from the same sample, sequenced in a study of shared clonotypes between healthy human individuals. The table came from immunoSEQ multiplex PCR; TCRdb's copy has only in-frame clones and leaves some out. The table records roughly 2.2 million clones, 85% to 95% of them present only once. Sequenced sample: naive CD4+ T cells from PBMCs. The subset: CD45RA+ positively selected. Receptor source: a man younger than 35 in good health. Some clones in this sample may be carry-over from other donors' samples.

This clone was counted once. The chain carries TRBV7-8 and TRBJ1-1; tentative D call: TRBD1 (6 bases). Germline CDR1 is SGHVS and CDR2 is FQNEAQ. The germline V and J ends were trimmed by 5 bases and 2 bases, with 12 bases remaining between them. CDR3 length equals 14 residues. The CDR3, as DNA: TGTGCCAGCAGCGCTACAGGGAGTAACACTGAAGCTTTCTTT. It specifies CASSATGSNTEAFF.

This chain joins TRBV5-8 and TRBJ2-5, with D possibly TRBD2 on 5 matching bases. CDR1 is SGHTS, CDR2 YDEGEE, per germline. The ends were cut back, 1 base at V and 5 bases at J, with 12 bases in the middle. The CDR3 is 14 amino acids. DNA of the CDR3: TGTGCCAGCAGCTTGTTTCCCCCGGGGGAGACCCAGTACTTC. Residues: CASSLFPPGETQYF.

In its sample, this clone was seen once. Other nucleotide sequences from this sample produce the same CDR3. The chain links TRBV5-1 to TRBJ2-7; D may be TRBD1 (6 bases). Trimming shortened V by 0 bases and J by 2 bases, and 12 bases separated the two germline ends. Germline CDR1 is SGHRS and CDR2 is YFSETQ. The length of the CDR3 is 15 residues. The CDR3 bases are TGCGCCAGCAGCTTGGGTGGGGGCCGGGCCTACGAGCAGTACTTC. This sequence encodes CASSLGGGRAYEQYF.

Regarding this clone: The junction does not match germline at one end; this may be a read error. The rearrangement joins TRBV19 to TRBJ2-7, with TRBD2 identical over 14 bases. CDR1 is LNHDA and CDR2 is SQIVND in the germline V gene (reference sequence). This CDR3 is 15 amino acids long. DNA for the CDR3: TGTGTCAGTAGTATGAGGGGACTAGCGGGAGATGAGCAGTACTTC. Residues: CVSSMRGLAGDEQYF.

The J gene is TRBJ2-7, the V gene TRBV14; the match to TRBD2 covers 9 bases. V lost 2 bases and J lost 0; bases outside the gene matches: 5. CDR1 SGHDN and CDR2 FVKESK come from the germline V gene. The CDR3 is made up of 16 amino acids. CDR3 DNA: TGTGCCAGCAGCCAATCCCCTAGCGGGAACTCCTACGAGCAGTACTTC. Protein product: CASSQSPSGNSYEQYF.

V and J are TRBV6-6 and TRBJ2-7; 12 bases agree with TRBD2. Germline V gene lookup returns CDR1 MNHNY and CDR2 SVGAGI (reference sequence). The CDR3 is made up of 16 amino acids. Unmatched junction bases numbered 9, after V lost 2 bases and J lost 7 bases. The CDR3 protein is CASSYSGLAGTEEQYF. The CDR3 nucleotides read TGTGCCAGCAGTTACAGCGGACTAGCGGGAACTGAGGAGCAGTACTTC.

The chain combines TRBV7-9 with TRBJ2-1; 14 bases align to TRBD2. This CDR3 spans 14 amino acids. Germline CDR1 and CDR2: SEHNR and FQNEAQ (reference sequence). V lost 5 bases and J lost 10; bases outside the gene matches: 4. Written as DNA, the CDR3 is TGTGCCAGCAGCCATCGGACTAGCGGGAGGGAGCAGTTCTTC. This translates into CASSHRTSGREQFF.

This chain connects TRBV7-3 to TRBJ1-3, with D perhaps TRBD1 (5 bases). The length of the CDR3 is 15 residues. The germline V gene has CDR1 SGHTA and CDR2 FQGTGA. The V end was cut by 5 bases, the J end by 0 bases, with 11 bases between. The CDR3 nucleotides read TGTGCCAGCAGCCTACCCGGGGGCTCTGGAAACACCATATATTTT. Protein sequence: CASSLPGGSGNTIYF.

The chain uses TRBV30 and TRBJ2-1, with TRBD2 identical over 13 bases. J gave up 8 bases and V 3 bases, and 7 bases lay outside the gene matches. This CDR3 region has 15 residues. Germline CDR1 and CDR2: GTSNPN and SVGIG (reference sequence). The CDR3 DNA reads TGTGCCTGGAGCCGACTAGCGGGAGGAATCTATGAGCAGTTCTTC. Protein sequence: CAWSRLAGGIYEQFF. The full variable domain, its missing parts supplied by reference TRBV30 and TRBJ2-1, is SQTIHQWPATLVQPVGSPLSLECTVEGTSNPNLYWYRQAAGRGLQLLFYSVGIGQISSEVPQNLSASRPQDRQFILSSKKLLLSDSGFYLCAWSRLAGGIYEQFFGPGTRLTVL.

The chain uses TRBV27 and TRBJ2-7; TRBD1 or TRBD2 may be the D gene (5 bases each). The ends were cut back, 4 bases at V and 2 bases at J, with 9 bases in the middle. Germline lookup yields CDR1 MNHEY and CDR2 SMNVEV (reference sequence). The CDR3 loop spans 13 amino acids. The CDR3 reads CASSWGPTYEQYF. DNA of the CDR3: TGTGCCAGCAGTTGGGGACCGACCTACGAGCAGTACTTC.

Here the CDR3 reads CASSPITGGANTGELFF. The CDR3 bases are TGTGCCAGCTCACCTATCACCGGAGGGGCCAACACCGGGGAGCTGTTTTTT. The rearrangement links TRBV18 to TRBJ2-2; D might be TRBD2 (6 bases). Germline-derived CDR1 and CDR2 are KGHSH and LQKENI. This CDR3 is 17 amino acids long. V was pared by 3 bases and J by 2 bases, with 16 bases between.

The chain is built from TRBV25-1 and TRBJ1-1, with D hard to call. Germline lookup yields CDR1 MGHDK and CDR2 SYGVNS. Trimming took 8 bases from V and 2 from J, leaving 9 bases between them. The CDR3 runs 12 residues. In DNA, the CDR3 is TGTGCCAGCGCGGTGGGTAACACTGAAGCTTTCTTT. It specifies CASAVGNTEAFF.

V and J are TRBV10-3 and TRBJ1-5, with 9 positions matching TRBD1. The V segment lost 4 bases and the J segment 2 bases; nucleotides outside the gene matches: 3. The CDR3 contains 15 residues. Germline V lookup: CDR1 ENHRY, CDR2 SYGVKD. CDR3 in amino acids: CAISGGQGGNQPQHF. DNA of the CDR3: TGTGCCATCAGTGGGGGACAGGGAGGCAATCAGCCCCAGCATTTT.

In DNA, the CDR3 is TGTGCCAGCAGTGAATATGCCCAGCAAGAGACCCAGTACTTC. Translation: CASSEYAQQETQYF. The chain couples TRBV25-1 to TRBJ2-5; D is ambiguous. From germline, CDR1 is MGHDK and CDR2 SYGVNS. The CDR3 is made up of 14 amino acids. V shed 0 bases and J shed 2 bases, with 7 bases lying between them.

The rearrangement uses TRBV27 and TRBJ2-5; D unclear. The V and J ends lost 6 bases and 0 bases respectively, with 8 bases between them. This CDR3 spans 13 amino acids. Per germline, CDR1 MNHEY and CDR2 SMNVEV (reference sequence). CDR3: CASSRPHQETQYF. CDR3 sequence (DNA): TGTGCCAGCAGCCGACCTCACCAAGAGACCCAGTACTTC.

The chain joins TRBV28 to TRBJ2-7; 11 positions agree with TRBD2. J was trimmed by 5 bases and V by 4 bases; bases with no gene match: 4. The CDR3 runs 14 residues. CDR1 is MDHEN, CDR2 SYDVKM, per germline. The CDR3 DNA reads as TGTGCCAGCAGTTCACTAGCGGGAGTGCACGAGCAGTACTTC. It yields the protein CASSSLAGVHEQYF.